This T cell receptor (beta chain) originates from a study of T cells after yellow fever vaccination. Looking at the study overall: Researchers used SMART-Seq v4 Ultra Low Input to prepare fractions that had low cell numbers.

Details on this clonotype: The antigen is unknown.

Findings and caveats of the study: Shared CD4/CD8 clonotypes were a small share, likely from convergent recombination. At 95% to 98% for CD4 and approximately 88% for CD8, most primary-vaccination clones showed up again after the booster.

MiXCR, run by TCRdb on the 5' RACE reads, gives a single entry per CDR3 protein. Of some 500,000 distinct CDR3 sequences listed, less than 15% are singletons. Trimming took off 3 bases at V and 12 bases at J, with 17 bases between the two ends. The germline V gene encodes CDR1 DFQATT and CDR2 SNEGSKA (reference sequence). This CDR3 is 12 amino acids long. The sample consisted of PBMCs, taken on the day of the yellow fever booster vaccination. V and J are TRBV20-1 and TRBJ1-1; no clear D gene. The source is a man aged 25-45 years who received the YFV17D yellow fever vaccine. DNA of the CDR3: TGCAGTGCTAGTATCGGGAGAGACCGGCCTTTCTTT. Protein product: CSASIGRDRPFF.